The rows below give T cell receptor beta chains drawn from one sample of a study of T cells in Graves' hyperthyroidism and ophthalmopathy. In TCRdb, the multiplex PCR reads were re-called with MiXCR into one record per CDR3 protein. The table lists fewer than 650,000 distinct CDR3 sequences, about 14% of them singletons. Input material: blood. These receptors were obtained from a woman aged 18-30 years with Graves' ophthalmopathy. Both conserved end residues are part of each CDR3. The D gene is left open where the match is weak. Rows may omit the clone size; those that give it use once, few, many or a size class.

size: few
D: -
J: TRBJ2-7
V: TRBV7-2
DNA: TGTGCCAGCAGCTTAGTGACCAAGGGGGGATACGAGCAGTACTTC
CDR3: CASSLVTKGGYEQYF

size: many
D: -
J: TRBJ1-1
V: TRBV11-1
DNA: TGTGCCAGCAGCTTACCCTCAAGCAGGTCGAACACTGAAGCTTTCTTT
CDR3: CASSLPSSRSNTEAFF

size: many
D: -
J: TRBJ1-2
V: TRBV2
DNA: TGTGCCACCCGAAGGGAAAAGTTCTACACCTTC
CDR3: CATRREKFYTF

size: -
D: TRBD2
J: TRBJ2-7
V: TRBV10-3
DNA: TGTGCCATCAGCTCTGCTACTAGCGGGAGCTACGAGCAGTACTTC
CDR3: CAISSATSGSYEQYF

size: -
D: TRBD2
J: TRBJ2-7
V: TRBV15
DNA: TGTGCCACCAGCAGAGAGGGCGGCGGGAGGGGTTCCTACGAGCAGTACTTC
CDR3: CATSREGGGRGSYEQYF

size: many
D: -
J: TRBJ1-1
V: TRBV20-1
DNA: TGCAGTGCTAGAAACCATATGATGAACACTGAAGCTTTCTTT
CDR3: CSARNHMMNTEAFF

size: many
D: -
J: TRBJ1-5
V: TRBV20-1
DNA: TGCAGTGCTAGACGGGCAGGAAATAGCAATCAGCCCCAGCATTTT
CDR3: CSARRAGNSNQPQHF

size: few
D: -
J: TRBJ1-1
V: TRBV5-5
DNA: TGTGCCAGCCAGGGGACGTTAGGGAGCCTAGAAGCTTTCTTT
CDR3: CASQGTLGSLEAFF

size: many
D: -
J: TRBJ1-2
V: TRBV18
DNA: TGTGCCAGCTCACCACCTAGTAAGGTGGATGGCTACACCTTC
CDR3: CASSPPSKVDGYTF

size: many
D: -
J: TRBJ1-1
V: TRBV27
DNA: TGTGCCAGCAGTTTCCAGGGAATGAACACTGAAGCTTTCTTT
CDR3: CASSFQGMNTEAFF

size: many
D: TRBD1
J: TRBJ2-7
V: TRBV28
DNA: TGTGCCAGCAGTACACAGGGGAGCGGAACTCGCTACGAGCAGTACTTC
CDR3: CASSTQGSGTRYEQYF

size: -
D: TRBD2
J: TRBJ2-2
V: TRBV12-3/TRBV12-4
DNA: TGTGCCAGCAGTTTTGAGGGATGGGGACTAGCGGACACCGGGGAGCTGTTTTTT
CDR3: CASSFEGWGLADTGELFF

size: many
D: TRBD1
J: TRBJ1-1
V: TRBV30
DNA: TGTGCCTGGAGTGTAGCGGGGCCCAGGGGGTCCACTGAAGCTTTCTTT
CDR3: CAWSVAGPRGSTEAFF

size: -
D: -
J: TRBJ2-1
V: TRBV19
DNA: TGTGCCAGTAGTATTGTGGGGACTTCCAAGGAGCAGTTCTTC
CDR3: CASSIVGTSKEQFF

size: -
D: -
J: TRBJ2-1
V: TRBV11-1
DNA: TGTGCCAGCAGCTCTGGGCTAGCGCGCAATGAGCAGTTCTTC
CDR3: CASSSGLARNEQFF

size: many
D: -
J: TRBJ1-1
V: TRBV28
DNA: TGTGCCAGCATTCCCGGGAGGCCGAACACTGAAGCTTTCTTT
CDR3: CASIPGRPNTEAFF

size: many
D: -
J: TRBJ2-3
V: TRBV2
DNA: TGTGCCAGCAGTGAGAACCTAATCCGCACAGATACGCAGTATTTT
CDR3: CASSENLIRTDTQYF

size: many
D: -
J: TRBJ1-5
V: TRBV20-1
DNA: TGCAGTGCTACCCGACCATCACGGGCCCAGCCCCAGCATTTT
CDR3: CSATRPSRAQPQHF

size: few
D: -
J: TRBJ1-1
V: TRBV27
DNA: TGTGCCAGCAGTGCTTATTCCCTGAACACTGAAGCTTTCTTT
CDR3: CASSAYSLNTEAFF

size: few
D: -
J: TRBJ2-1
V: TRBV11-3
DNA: TGTGCCAGCAGCTACCAACGCATCTACAATGAGCAGTTCTTC
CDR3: CASSYQRIYNEQFF

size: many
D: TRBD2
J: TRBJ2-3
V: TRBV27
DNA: TGTGCCAGCAGTTTTACCGGACTAGCGGGAGCTTCGGCCACAGATACGCAGTATTTT
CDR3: CASSFTGLAGASATDTQYF

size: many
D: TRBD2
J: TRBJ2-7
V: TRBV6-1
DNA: TGTGCCAGCAGGGCTAGCGGGAGGGGGAGCTCCTACGAGCAGTACTTC
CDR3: CASRASGRGSSYEQYF

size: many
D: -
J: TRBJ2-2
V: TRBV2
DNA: TGTGCCAGCATCATTGGGGCGAACACCGGGGAGCTGTTTTTT
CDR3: CASIIGANTGELFF

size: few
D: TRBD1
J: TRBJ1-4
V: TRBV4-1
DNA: TGCGCCAGCAGCCAAGCCGGGACAGGGTTGTTTGCTAATGAAAAACTGTTTTTT
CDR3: CASSQAGTGLFANEKLFF

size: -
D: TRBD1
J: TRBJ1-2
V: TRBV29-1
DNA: TGCAGGCCATTCCAGGGGGCAGGGGACTATGGCTACACCTTC
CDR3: CRPFQGAGDYGYTF

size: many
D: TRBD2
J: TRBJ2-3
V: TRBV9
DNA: TGTGCCAGCAGCGTAGCTCCCTGGACTAGTATAGATACGCAGTATTTT
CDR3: CASSVAPWTSIDTQYF

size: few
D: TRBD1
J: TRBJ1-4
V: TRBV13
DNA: TGTGCCAGCAGCACCCGACAGGGGGCGATTACTTCTAATGAAAAACTGTTTTTT
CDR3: CASSTRQGAITSNEKLFF

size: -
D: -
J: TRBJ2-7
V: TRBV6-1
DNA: TGTGCCAGCGGGGAGGGGGGGATTAATACCTACGAGCAGTACTTC
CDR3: CASGEGGINTYEQYF

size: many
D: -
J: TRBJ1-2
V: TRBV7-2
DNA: TGTGCCAGCAGCTTAGCAGGGTCCTATGGCTACACCTTC
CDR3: CASSLAGSYGYTF

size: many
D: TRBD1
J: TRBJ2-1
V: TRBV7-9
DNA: TGTGCCAGCAGGGGGACAGGGGGCTCCTACAATGAGCAGTTCTTC
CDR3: CASRGTGGSYNEQFF

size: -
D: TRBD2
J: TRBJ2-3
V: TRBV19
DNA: TGTGCCAGCCACCCGGGGAGCGGGAGAACAGATACGCAGTATTTT
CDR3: CASHPGSGRTDTQYF

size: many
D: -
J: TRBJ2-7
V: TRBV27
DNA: TGTGCCAGCAGTCCACGTGTTAGGGGCTACGAGCAGTACTTC
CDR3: CASSPRVRGYEQYF

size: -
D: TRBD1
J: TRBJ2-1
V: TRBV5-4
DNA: TGTGCCAGCAGCTTGGGGGGGACAGGGGGTGATGAGCAGTTCTTC
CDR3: CASSLGGTGGDEQFF